The source of this T cell receptor (beta chain) is a study of human T cells and chemical hapten exposure. Study details: Per-sample TCR yield variability stemmed mainly from small pooled library volume differences. General study results and limits: With regard to DPC sensitization, TCRs above 1 in 1000 frequency did not change.

Germline CDR1 is SGHNT and CDR2 is YYREEE (reference sequence). The CDR3 is made up of 14 amino acids. Trimming pared 3 bases from V and 1 base from J, leaving 11 bases between. A few counts support this clonotype. Antigen specificity is unknown. TCRdb re-called the RACE reads through MiXCR, storing one row per CDR3 protein. The data show roughly 110,000 distinct CDR3 sequences, roughly an eighth seen once. The time point denotes: pre-sensitization, week 0. Treatment specified: therapeutic diphenylcyclopropenone sensitization with weekly scalp DPC. This chain uses TRBV5-4 with TRBJ2-7, with a tentative D call TRBD2 (6 bases). The receptor was isolated from a woman in her forties or fifties with alopecia areata. Some clones in this sample may be carry-over from other donors' samples. The input for sequencing was whole blood, taken in connection with sensitization to the hapten diphenylcyclopropenone (DPC). The CDR3 sequence is CASSSRGGSYEQYF. The DNA of the CDR3 is TGTGCCAGCAGCTCTCGAGGAGGGTCCTACGAGCAGTACTTC.